Each of the 24 T cell receptor beta chains below was sequenced from the same sample in a study of technical replicates of blood from a few donors. Clones were sequenced by immunoSEQ multiplex PCR, and TCRdb holds only the in-frame ones, with some missing. The sample includes about 83,000 clones, more than 90% of them seen just once. Material: T cells isolated from PBMCs. The receptors were sampled from a human donor in good health.

The V gene is TRBV21-1, the J gene TRBJ2-1; TRBD2, the table's D call, lacks a check against the DNA. TRBV21-1 is recorded as a pseudogene. This CDR3 has 17 amino acids. The CDR3 DNA sequence: TGTGCCAGCAGCGGAGGGGTTCATTTTAGCTCCTACAATGAGCAGTTCTTC. Translating it yields CASSGGVHFSSYNEQFF.

The chain recombines TRBV5-6 with TRBJ2-6; D remains unclear. Trimming removed 0 bases from V and 0 bases from J, with 7 bases in between. Germline V gene data show CDR1 as SGHDT and CDR2 as YYEEEE. The CDR3 length is 16 residues. This chain's CDR3 is CASSLVALSGANVLTF. In nucleotides, the CDR3 is TGTGCCAGCAGCTTGGTTGCGCTCTCTGGGGCCAACGTCCTGACTTTC.

The chain links TRBV7-9 to TRBJ1-1; TRBD1 might be the D (6 bases). Trimming stripped 5 bases from V and 6 bases from J, with 13 bases between. The germline V gene encodes CDR1 SEHNR and CDR2 FQNEAQ (reference sequence). CDR3 length: 13 residues. DNA of the CDR3: TGTGCCAGCAGCCCCTGGGCAGGGGCTGAAGCTTTCTTT. It encodes CASSPWAGAEAFF.

The chain employs TRBV5-6 and TRBJ2-6, with 9 bases lining up with TRBD1. CDR1 SGHDT and CDR2 YYEEEE come from the germline V gene. The length of the CDR3 is 19 residues. Trimming at V came to 3 bases and at J to 0 bases, leaving 10 bases not matched to a gene. CDR3 amino acids: CASSWGGTGLYSGANVLTF. The CDR3 nucleotides read TGTGCCAGCAGCTGGGGTGGGACAGGGCTATACTCTGGGGCCAACGTCCTGACTTTC.

The CDR3 DNA follows: TGTGCCAACCCGGGGGAGCAGTACTTC. Residues: CANPGEQYF. The chain employs TRBV21-1 and TRBJ2-7; the D call in the table, TRBD2, was not verified against the DNA. TRBV21-1 is annotated as a pseudogene. This CDR3 spans 9 amino acids.

This chain connects TRBV9 to TRBJ2-5; 11 bases line up with TRBD2. The trim removed 4 bases at V and 5 bases at J, leaving 10 bases unmatched. CDR3 size: 16 residues. The V gene's germline CDR1 is SGDLS and CDR2 YYNGEE. The CDR3 DNA follows: TGTGCCAGCAGCCAACTTAGCGGGGGGGCCCGGGAGACCCAGTACTTC. Protein sequence: CASSQLSGGARETQYF.

A note on this clone: The junction differs from germline at one of its ends, possibly a read error. The V call is TRBV10-3, the J call TRBJ2-5, with 9 bases aligning to TRBD1. CDR3 length: 12 residues. Germline-derived CDR1 and CDR2 are ENHRY and SYGVKD. Here the CDR3 DNA reads TGCGGGACGGGACAGGGCCAAGAGACCCAGTACTTC. Residues: CGTGQGQETQYF.

The gene calls are TRBV7-6 and TRBJ2-7, with D possibly TRBD1 on 6 matching bases. This CDR3 is 16 amino acids long. Germline-derived CDR1 and CDR2 are SGHVS and FNYEAQ. The V gene lost 1 base and the J gene lost 0 bases, with 13 bases spanning the gap. CDR3 sequence reads: CASSLGPRDTSYEQYF. As DNA, the CDR3 is TGTGCCAGCAGCTTAGGGCCCCGGGACACCTCCTACGAGCAGTACTTC.

The sample holds one count of this clone. The chain uses TRBV4-2 and TRBJ2-3; 9 nucleotides align to TRBD2. V shed 4 bases and J 7 bases; nucleotides not matched to a gene: 12. The CDR3 sequence is 16 residues long. Germline V gene data show CDR1 as LGHNA and CDR2 as YNFKEQ. CDR3 DNA: TGTGCCAGCAGCCCCCGAACTGGCGGGGGGGACAATACGCAGTATTTT. Translating it yields CASSPRTGGGDNTQYF.

This rearrangement joins TRBV5-1 to TRBJ2-5; D possibly corresponds to TRBD2 (6 bases). V shed 0 bases and J shed 5 bases, with 14 bases lying between them. Germline CDR1 and CDR2: SGHRS and YFSETQ. This CDR3 has 15 residues. CDR3 nucleotides: TGCGCCAGCAGCTTGGAGGCGGGAATGGGGGAGACCCAGTACTTC. Translation gives CASSLEAGMGETQYF.

The V gene is TRBV7-9, the J gene TRBJ1-5; TRBD1 aligns across 8 bases. Germline V gives CDR1 SEHNR, CDR2 FQNEAQ (reference sequence). The junction had 0 bases not matched to a gene; V was cut back by 7 bases and J by 1 base. The CDR3 length is 13 residues. CDR3 loop: CASNRGSNQPQHF. The CDR3 nucleotides are TGTGCCAGCAACAGGGGGAGCAATCAGCCCCAGCATTTT.

The chain recombines TRBV7-2 with TRBJ2-1; 9 nucleotides match TRBD2. The length of the CDR3 is 15 residues. The V segment lost 5 bases and the J segment 3 bases; nucleotides outside the gene matches: 5. Germline V gene data show CDR1 as SGHTA and CDR2 as FQGNSA. CDR3: CASSRGGAGYNEQFF. In nucleotides, the CDR3 is TGTGCCAGCAGCCGCGGGGGGGCCGGCTACAATGAGCAGTTCTTC.

The CDR3 region has the DNA TGTGCCAGCAGGGCGGACACCACCGGGGAGCTGTTTTTT. It translates to CASRADTTGELFF. This chain links TRBV6-6 with TRBJ2-2, with a weak D call TRBD1 (5 bases). V was shortened by 6 bases and J by 4 bases, with 9 bases between the two germline ends. There are 13 residues in the CDR3. CDR1 and CDR2 (germline): MNHNY, SVGAGI (reference sequence).

The chain carries TRBV5-4 and TRBJ2-4; a possible D gene is TRBD1 (5 bases). Trimming took 4 bases from V and 5 from J, leaving 16 bases between them. Germline-derived CDR1 and CDR2 are SGHNT and YYREEE (reference sequence). This CDR3 region has 15 residues. The CDR3 DNA is TGTGCCAGCAGCCCTAATTGGGGCGACCAAAACATTCAGTACTTC. It is translated as CASSPNWGDQNIQYF.

The chain has TRBV7-9 and TRBJ2-5, with 10 bases matching TRBD1. The CDR3 loop spans 15 amino acids. Trimming at V came to 4 bases and at J to 4 bases, leaving 6 bases not matched to a gene. Germline loops: CDR1 SEHNR, CDR2 FQNEAQ (reference sequence). This CDR3 is CASSSRDRGGETQYF. CDR3 nucleotide sequence: TGTGCCAGCAGCTCCCGGGACAGGGGTGGAGAGACCCAGTACTTC.

This clone was seen a few times. The rearrangement joins TRBV11-2 to TRBJ2-2; the match to TRBD1 covers 7 bases. Trimming cost V 6 bases and J 1 base; bases outside gene matches: 5. Germline-derived CDR1 and CDR2 are SGHAT and FQNNGV. The CDR3 extends over 15 amino acids. The CDR3 spells CASRTGQLNTGELFF. CDR3 sequence (DNA): TGTGCCAGCAGGACGGGACAGCTGAACACCGGGGAGCTGTTTTTT.

The CDR3: CASSQGVQGHSSYEQYF. The CDR3 DNA sequence: TGCGCCAGCAGCCAGGGAGTACAGGGGCATAGCTCCTACGAGCAGTACTTC. This chain uses TRBV4-1 with TRBJ2-7, with 7 bases matching TRBD1. The CDR3 runs 17 residues. Germline trimming cut 3 bases from V and 0 bases from J; bases unmatched to any gene: 11. CDR1 is MGHRA, CDR2 YSYEKL, per germline.

This chain links TRBV30 with TRBJ2-2; a possible D gene is TRBD1 (6 bases). CDR3 size: 14 residues. Trimming cost V 4 bases and J 2 bases, with 11 bases left between them. Germline-derived CDR1 and CDR2 are GTSNPN and SVGIG (reference sequence). CDR3 DNA sequence: TGTGCCTGGACAAGGGGGTTTAACACCGGGGAGCTGTTTTTT. This encodes CAWTRGFNTGELFF.

This clone was detected a few times. The chain employs TRBV14 and TRBJ1-6, with D hard to call. Trimming shortened V by 3 bases and J by 7 bases, and 13 bases separated the two germline ends. The germline V gene encodes CDR1 SGHDN and CDR2 FVKESK. The CDR3 spans 15 residues. The CDR3 nucleotides are TGTGCCAGCAGCCATTGGGAGGGTTTAAATTCACCCCTCCACTTT. It yields the protein CASSHWEGLNSPLHF.

The chain recombines TRBV28 with TRBJ2-7, with a weak D call TRBD2 (6 bases). The length of the CDR3 is 14 residues. Trimming removed 9 bases from V and 0 bases from J, with 15 bases in between. Germline V CDR1 and CDR2: MDHEN, SYDVKM. The CDR3 bases are TGTGCCAGTTTAAGGGGCGGGATCTCCTACGAGCAGTACTTC. Translating it yields CASLRGGISYEQYF.

This rearrangement joins TRBV28 to TRBJ2-3; 7 bases fit TRBD1. The CDR3 is 14 residues long. Losses at the gene ends were 5 bases for V and 9 bases for J; bases not matched to a gene: 11. Germline V gives CDR1 MDHEN, CDR2 SYDVKM. CDR3 in amino acids: CASSEPTGVETQYF. Written as DNA, the CDR3 is TGTGCCAGCAGTGAACCAACAGGGGTGGAGACGCAGTATTTT.

The chain joins TRBV7-2 to TRBJ2-1, with 8 bases that match TRBD2. The CDR3 totals 15 residues. Germline loops: CDR1 SGHTA, CDR2 FQGNSA. The ends lost 3 bases at V and 4 bases at J; junction bases unmatched: 5. The CDR3 here is CASSFYGGEYNEQFF. CDR3 sequence (DNA): TGTGCCAGCAGCTTTTACGGGGGGGAATACAATGAGCAGTTCTTC.

Written as DNA, the CDR3 is TGTGCCAGCAGCTTAGCCCCCGCGACTAGCGGGAGTGGGAATGAGCAGTTCTTC. It codes for CASSLAPATSGSGNEQFF. This chain connects TRBV7-6 to TRBJ2-1; 12 bases align to TRBD2. The CDR3 totals 18 residues. Unmatched junction bases numbered 10, after V lost 0 bases and J lost 7 bases. The germline gives CDR1 SGHVS, CDR2 FNYEAQ.

This chain uses TRBV27 with TRBJ2-1; 8 nucleotides line up with TRBD2. Germline trimming cut 4 bases from V and 8 bases from J; bases unmatched to any gene: 13. The germline V gene encodes CDR1 MNHEY and CDR2 SMNVEV (reference sequence). This CDR3 has 16 amino acids. This chain's CDR3 is CASSSGPAGVYDEQFF. In DNA, the CDR3 is TGTGCCAGCAGTTCCGGACCAGCGGGAGTATACGATGAGCAGTTCTTC.